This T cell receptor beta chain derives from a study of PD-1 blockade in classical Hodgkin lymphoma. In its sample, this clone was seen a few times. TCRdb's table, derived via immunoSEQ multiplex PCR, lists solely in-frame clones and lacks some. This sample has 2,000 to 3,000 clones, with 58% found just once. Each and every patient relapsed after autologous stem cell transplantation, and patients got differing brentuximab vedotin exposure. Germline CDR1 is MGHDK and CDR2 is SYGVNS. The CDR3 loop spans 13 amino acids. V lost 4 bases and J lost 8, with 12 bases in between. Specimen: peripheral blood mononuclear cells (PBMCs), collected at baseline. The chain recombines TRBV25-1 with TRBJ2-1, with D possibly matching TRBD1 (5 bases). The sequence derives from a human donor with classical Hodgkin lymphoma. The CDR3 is CASSAQGLDEQFF. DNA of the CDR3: TGTGCCAGCAGTGCTCAGGGTCTTGATGAGCAGTTCTTC.